The T cell receptor (beta chain) under discussion was sequenced for a study of T cell responses to AZD1222 COVID-19 vaccine. Measured with immunoSEQ multiplex PCR; TCRdb has only the in-frame clones, and not every one. The profile shows about 120,000 clones, around 90% of them singletons. With regard to this clone: Its specificity is not known.

The study, taken as a whole, reports: Repertoires were obtained solely post-peak T cell response.

The CDR3 totals 16 residues. Germline trimming cut 4 bases from V and 5 bases from J; bases unmatched to any gene: 13. The V gene's germline CDR1 is SGHNT and CDR2 YYREEE (reference sequence). The source of this sequence is an adult who received the MenACWY meningococcal vaccine as a control. The specimen comprised peripheral blood, sampled 28 days after the second dose of the MenACWY control vaccine. The V and J genes are TRBV5-4 and TRBJ1-2, with 8 bases matching TRBD1. The chain's CDR3 is CASSPTSQGQAYGYTF. The CDR3 coding sequence is TGTGCCAGCAGCCCGACTTCCCAGGGACAGGCTTATGGCTACACCTTC.